This TCR beta chain appears in the sequencing data of a study of neurological immune-mediated disorders. V was cut by 6 bases and J by 0 bases, with 8 bases left in between. Germline V gene sequence: CDR1 MGHDK, CDR2 SYGVNS. CDR3 size: 13 residues. TCRdb re-derived calls from the 5' RACE reads in MiXCR, one entry per CDR3 protein. The sample yields roughly 60,000 distinct CDR3 sequences, around 4.7% seen once. This clonotype was observed at least ten times. Material for sequencing was PBMCs. The V and J genes are TRBV25-1 and TRBJ1-1, with D hard to call. The sequence was obtained from a woman between 45 and 60 years old with multiple sclerosis. For the CDR3, the DNA is TGTGCCAGCAGGGAAATGGTGAACACTGAAGCTTTCTTT. It is translated as CASREMVNTEAFF.